The present TCR beta chain was sequenced within a study of shared clonotypes between healthy human individuals. Overall study findings and caveats: The sharing of roughly 5% of naive CD4 clonotypes was seen across a handful of donors. There were few donors, and this limited the genetic and exposure-history diversity represented.

The CDR3 length is 16 residues. Germline CDR1 reads SGHTA; CDR2 reads FQGNSA. Trimming cost V 0 bases and J 2 bases, with 13 bases left between them. Several immunoSEQ 96-well plates shared each subset's DNA, each plate a replicate. Profiled with immunoSEQ multiplex PCR; TCRdb holds only in-frame clones, not every one. The sample gives some 2,000,000 clones, 95% of which show up once; 0.1% to 0.15% is in the top ten. As concerns this clone: The antigen is not known.

Sequences were obtained from naive CD4+ T cells sorted from blood. Subset noted: CD45RA+ positively selected. This receptor was identified in a man aged 18 to 29 in good health. The chain couples TRBV7-2 to TRBJ2-5, with D possibly TRBD1 on 6 matching bases. The CDR3 sequence: CASSLAGAAPQETQYF. The CDR3 nucleotides are TGTGCCAGCAGCTTAGCGGGGGCGGCCCCTCAAGAGACCCAGTACTTC.